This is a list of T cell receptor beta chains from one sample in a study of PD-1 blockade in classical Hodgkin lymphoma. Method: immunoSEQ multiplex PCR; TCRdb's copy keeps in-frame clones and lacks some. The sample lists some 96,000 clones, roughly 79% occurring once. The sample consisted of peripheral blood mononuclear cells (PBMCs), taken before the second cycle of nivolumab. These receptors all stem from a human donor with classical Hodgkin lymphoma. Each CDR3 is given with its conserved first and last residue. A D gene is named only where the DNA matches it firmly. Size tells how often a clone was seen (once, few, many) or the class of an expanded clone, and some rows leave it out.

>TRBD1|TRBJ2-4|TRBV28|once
TGTGCCAGCAGGTCGGGACAGGTAATAGCCAAAAACATTCAGTACTTC
CASRSGQVIAKNIQYF
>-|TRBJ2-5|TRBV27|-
TGTGCCAGCAAACGGACAGCCCAAGAGACCCAGTACTTC
CASKRTAQETQYF
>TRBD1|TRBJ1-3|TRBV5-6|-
TGTGCCAGCAGCCCGACAGGGAGGCGGAACACCATATATTTT
CASSPTGRRNTIYF
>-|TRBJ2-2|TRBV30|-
TGTGCCTGGAGTGTACAACTAGAAGGCACCGGGGAGCTGTTTTTT
CAWSVQLEGTGELFF
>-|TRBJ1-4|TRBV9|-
TGTGCCAGCAGCGTAGGGGACGGAACGAATGAAAAACTGTTTTTT
CASSVGDGTNEKLFF
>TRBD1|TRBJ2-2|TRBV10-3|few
TGTGCCATCAGCAATCCCAGGGGGCAGAACACCGGGGAGCTGTTTTTT
CAISNPRGQNTGELFF
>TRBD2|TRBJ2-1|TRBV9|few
TGTGCCAGCAGCCGTCGGACTAGCGGGAGCTCCTACAATGAGCAGTTCTTC
CASSRRTSGSSYNEQFF
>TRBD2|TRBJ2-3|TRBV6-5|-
TGTGCCAGCAGTCTCAGCGGGAGGGGAACAGATACGCAGTATTTT
CASSLSGRGTDTQYF
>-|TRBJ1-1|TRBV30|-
TGTGCCTGGAGCGCAGGTGTGGGCACTGAAGCTTTCTTT
CAWSAGVGTEAFF